What follows are 28 T cell receptor beta chains derived from one specimen sequenced in a study of T cell repertoires in cytomegalovirus infection. A single record per CDR3 protein comes from TCRdb applying MiXCR to the reads. The table records about 740,000 distinct CDR3 sequences, 35% to 45% of them present only once. Source material: PBMCs. The receptors derive from a human donor in good health (CMV status not recorded). Some clones in this sample may be carry-over from other donors' samples.

In this sample, this clonotype turned up a few times. This chain links TRBV19 with TRBJ2-7; 9 nucleotides line up with TRBD1. The ends lost 5 bases at V and 2 bases at J; junction bases unmatched: 13. Per the germline V gene, CDR1 is LNHDA and CDR2 is SQIVND (reference sequence). The CDR3 sequence is 17 residues long. In DNA, the CDR3 is TGTGCCAGTAGTCCGTTAGGGGGGACAGGGCGGACCTACGAGCAGTACTTC. Protein: CASSPLGGTGRTYEQYF.

The J gene is TRBJ2-5, the V gene TRBV11-2; the D is unclear. The CDR3 extends over 15 amino acids. Per the germline V gene, CDR1 is SGHAT and CDR2 is FQNNGV. V shed 5 bases and J shed 2 bases, with 15 bases lying between them. CDR3 protein: CASSLSPGSQETQYF. The CDR3, as DNA: TGTGCCAGCAGCCTTAGTCCCGGGTCTCAAGAGACCCAGTACTTC.

This clonotype was picked up a small number of times. It is unclear where the CDR3 begins or ends on the DNA, so no DNA is shown, and the CDR3 is as TCRdb lists it. The CDR3 sequence is CASSSSSRVGGYTF. The rearrangement links TRBV12-3 or TRBV12-4 to TRBJ1-2. The CDR3 totals 14 residues, both ends included.

Worth noting for this clonotype: Compared with germline, one end of the junction differs, possibly owing to a read error. The V and J genes are TRBV28 and TRBJ1-5, with D hard to call. The CDR3 loop spans 12 amino acids. In germline, CDR1 is MDHEN, CDR2 SYDVKM. The CDR3 protein is CASNVSEQPQHF. CDR3 bases: TGTGCAAGCAATGTTTCGGAACAGCCCCAGCATTTT.

This clonotype was counted a single time. The V and J genes are TRBV11-2 and TRBJ1-1; no firm D call. The germline gives CDR1 SGHAT, CDR2 FQNNGV. The CDR3 sequence is 15 residues long. The V end lost 4 bases, the J end lost 1 base, and 13 bases lay between the germline ends. CDR3 sequence (DNA): TGTGCCAGCAGCTCCACTCCCCCGAGGAACACTGAAGCTTTCTTT. Its translation is CASSSTPPRNTEAFF. The variable domain in full, completed from reference TRBV11-2 and TRBJ1-1, reads EAGVAQSPRYKIIEKRQSVAFWCNPISGHATLYWYQQILGQGPKLLIQFQNNGVVDDSQLPKDRFSAERLKGVDSTLKIQPAKLEDSAVYLCASSSTPPRNTEAFFGQGTRLTVV.

This clonotype has a count of ten or more. The chain links TRBV7-8 to TRBJ2-5; no reliable D call. Per germline, CDR1 SGHVS and CDR2 FQNEAQ. Trimming cost V 1 base and J 1 base, with 7 bases left between them. This CDR3 comprises 14 residues. The DNA for the CDR3 is TGTGCCAGCAGCTTAGACGGCGCCCAAGAGACCCAGTACTTC. It specifies CASSLDGAQETQYF.

V gene TRBV20-1 combines with J gene TRBJ2-1; 11 bases line up with TRBD2. This CDR3 comprises 17 residues. From germline, CDR1 is DFQATT and CDR2 SNEGSKA (reference sequence). With 0 bases clipped from V and 6 bases from J, the junction kept 10 bases outside the gene matches. The CDR3 reads CSARETSGISGLNEQFF. In nucleotides, the CDR3 is TGCAGTGCTAGAGAGACTAGCGGGATATCCGGTCTCAATGAGCAGTTCTTC.

About this clonotype: A junction boundary mismatches the germline segment, possibly from a read error. This chain uses TRBV7-6 with TRBJ2-1; 8 bases are a match to TRBD1. The germline V gene encodes CDR1 SGHVS and CDR2 FNYEAQ. There are 16 residues in the CDR3. CDR3 region: CASSHPGTGGINEPFF. Here the CDR3 DNA reads TGTGCAAGCAGCCACCCAGGAACAGGGGGGATCAATGAGCCGTTCTTC.

A few counts support this clonotype. The CDR3 DNA is TGTGCCAGCAGCCAAGATCGACTAGCGGGGGGGCCTAAGAATGAGCAGTTCTTC. Translating gives CASSQDRLAGGPKNEQFF. The chain carries TRBV4-2 and TRBJ2-1; 14 bases are a match to TRBD2. Germline V CDR1 and CDR2: LGHNA, YNFKEQ. V gave up 0 bases and J gave up 7 bases; unmatched junction bases: 8. The CDR3 runs 18 residues.

The chain uses TRBV27 and TRBJ2-1; TRBD2 might be the D (6 bases). V was clipped by 6 bases and J by 3 bases, with 24 bases between them. CDR1 is MNHEY and CDR2 is SMNVEV in the germline V gene (reference sequence). The CDR3 has 18 residues. The DNA for the CDR3 is TGTGCCAGCAGGAGTGCAGGAGGGCCTCTCCGATTCTACAATGAGCAGTTCTTC. It translates to CASRSAGGPLRFYNEQFF.

For this clonotype: This may arise from a read error, as a much more abundant clone is one base away. The V call is TRBV7-2, the J call TRBJ1-1; D possibly corresponds to TRBD1 (5 bases). Germline V CDR1 and CDR2: SGHTA, FQGNSA. The CDR3 spans 13 residues. The CDR3, as DNA: TGTGCCAGCAGTCCATGGGGGGTAACTGAATCTTTCTTT. Translated, it gives CASSPWGVTESFF.

The chain combines TRBV29-1 with TRBJ1-4, with TRBD1 as a possible D gene (5 bases). CDR3 length: 13 amino acids. Deletions cut 7 bases from V and 7 bases from J, with 16 bases between. Germline V gene sequence: CDR1 SQVTM, CDR2 ANQGSEA. The CDR3 here is CSATGDVGEKLFF. As DNA, the CDR3 is TGCAGCGCCACGGGGGACGTTGGTGAAAAACTGTTTTTT.

This clonotype was observed a handful of times. The chain recombines TRBV7-2 with TRBJ1-4; D is undetermined. V shed 3 bases and J shed 2 bases, with 13 bases lying between them. This CDR3 is built from 16 residues. Germline assignment: CDR1 SGHTA and CDR2 FQGNSA. CDR3: CASSLGLGFTNEKLFF. The CDR3 region has the DNA TGTGCCAGCAGCTTGGGGTTGGGTTTCACTAATGAAAAACTGTTTTTT.

This clonotype was seen a handful of times. V is TRBV7-2 and J is TRBJ1-6; perhaps TRBD1 as D (5 bases). Germline V gene sequence: CDR1 SGHTA, CDR2 FQGNSA. This CDR3 has 13 amino acids. Trimming stripped 3 bases from V and 9 bases from J, with 9 bases between. Here the CDR3 reads CASSFQTASPLHF. In nucleotides, the CDR3 is TGTGCCAGCAGCTTTCAGACAGCTTCACCCCTCCACTTT.

The chain recombines TRBV4-1 with TRBJ2-7; possibly TRBD2 for D (6 bases). V dropped 2 bases and J dropped 5 bases, with 10 bases sitting between them. Per germline, CDR1 MGHRA and CDR2 YSYEKL. The CDR3 totals 13 residues. The CDR3 DNA reads TGCGCCAGCAGCCAAATCCTAGCGAACGAGCAGTACTTC. This sequence encodes CASSQILANEQYF.

With regard to this clonotype: Relative to the germline gene, one junction end is altered; a read error may explain this. J is TRBJ2-7 and V is TRBV6-1, with 10 bases that match TRBD2. The CDR3 consists of 15 residues. Germline CDR1 MNHNS, CDR2 SASEGT. CDR3 DNA sequence: TGTGCCAGCAGTTACCCTAGCGGGAGCTCCTACGAGAAGTACTTC. Translation: CASSYPSGSSYEKYF.

CDR3 nucleotide sequence: TGTGCCAGCTCCGAGTTTGGCCACGATGAGCAGTTCTTC. Encoded protein: CASSEFGHDEQFF. J is TRBJ2-1 and V is TRBV6-6; D unclear. The CDR3 spans 13 residues. V was trimmed by 8 bases and J by 8 bases, leaving 16 bases between them. CDR1 is MNHNY, CDR2 SVGAGI, per germline (reference sequence).

The chain is built from TRBV7-8 and TRBJ1-5, with 7 bases identical to TRBD1. CDR1 SGHVS and CDR2 FQNEAQ come from the germline V gene. The CDR3 sequence is 16 residues long. The V segment lost 5 bases and the J segment 5 bases; nucleotides outside the gene matches: 12. In nucleotides, the CDR3 is TGTGCCAGCAGCGCCACGGATAAGGGGGCTGATCAGCCCCAGCATTTT. It codes for CASSATDKGADQPQHF.

The genes are TRBV6-5 and TRBJ1-5; 7 bases align to TRBD1. Germline lookup yields CDR1 MNHEY and CDR2 SVGAGI. This CDR3 has 15 residues. The V segment lost 4 bases and the J segment 6 bases; nucleotides outside the gene matches: 9. The CDR3 sequence is CASSSSGGGGQPQHF. DNA of the CDR3: TGTGCCAGCAGTTCTTCAGGGGGGGGTGGTCAGCCCCAGCATTTT.

V is TRBV11-1 and J is TRBJ2-1, with TRBD2 matching over 10 bases. The germline V gene has CDR1 SGHAT and CDR2 FQDESV (reference sequence). The CDR3 totals 15 residues. V dropped 4 bases and J dropped 8; count of bases not matched to a gene: 8. CDR3 sequence (DNA): TGTGCCAGCAGCTCGACTAGCGGGCCCTGGTATGAGCAGTTCTTC. The encoded protein is CASSSTSGPWYEQFF.

CDR3 region: CSVAQGVYEQYF. The CDR3 nucleotides read TGCAGCGTTGCACAGGGGGTGTACGAGCAGTACTTC. The chain carries TRBV29-1 and TRBJ2-7; TRBD1 matches at 8 bases. Germline CDR1 SQVTM, CDR2 ANQGSEA. The CDR3 length is 12 residues. The V gene end was trimmed by 4 bases and the J gene end by 4 bases; junction bases not matched to a gene: 3.

This clonotype was detected only a few times. CDR3 nucleotide sequence: TGTGCCGGGGCCCCAAAGGGGAATTCACCCCTCCACTTT. Amino acid sequence: CAGAPKGNSPLHF. The V and J genes are TRBV6-1 and TRBJ1-6, with D perhaps matching TRBD1 (5 bases). The CDR3 consists of 13 residues. The V gene lost 11 bases and the J gene lost 7 bases, with 15 bases spanning the gap. Germline V gene data show CDR1 as MNHNS and CDR2 as SASEGT.

The genes are TRBV28 and TRBJ2-5; TRBD2 agrees at 8 bases. CDR1 and CDR2 from the germline V gene are MDHEN and SYDVKM. The V gene end was trimmed by 11 bases and the J gene end by 5 bases; junction bases not matched to a gene: 13. This CDR3 region has 14 residues. This CDR3 is CAARGSGIGETQYF. CDR3 sequence (DNA): TGTGCCGCACGGGGTAGCGGGATAGGGGAGACCCAGTACTTC.

The genes are TRBV12-3 or TRBV12-4 and TRBJ2-7; TRBD1 matches at 11 bases. The J segment lost 4 bases and the V segment lost 6 bases, leaving 5 bases of the junction unmatched. This CDR3 region has 14 residues. For the CDR3, the DNA is TGTGCCAGCAGATCCGGGACAGGGGGTTACGAGCAGTACTTC. Translating it yields CASRSGTGGYEQYF.

The chain has TRBV27 and TRBJ1-6; D not certain. The V gene lost 0 bases and the J gene lost 9 bases, with 9 bases spanning the gap. Germline CDR1 and CDR2: MNHEY and SMNVEV (reference sequence). CDR3 length: 14 amino acids. The CDR3, as DNA: TGTGCCAGCAGTTTATCCCCCCCGGTTTCACCCCTCCACTTT. The encoded protein is CASSLSPPVSPLHF.

This clonotype was picked up a small number of times. The chain is built from TRBV4-1 and TRBJ2-7; D is possibly TRBD2 (7 bases). V lost 4 bases, J lost 7 bases, and 17 bases lay in between. CDR3 length equals 14 residues. The germline CDR1 and CDR2 sequences are MGHRA and YSYEKL. CDR3 coding DNA: TGCGCCAGCAGCCCTGCCGGGGGGCCCCGGGAGCAGTACTTC. It codes for CASSPAGGPREQYF.

Worth noting for this clonotype: An end of the junction does not agree with germline; a read error may underlie this. This chain joins TRBV29-1 and TRBJ2-1; maybe TRBD2 (7 bases). The germline CDR1 and CDR2 sequences are SQVTM and ANQGSEA. CDR3 size: 14 residues. CDR3 sequence (DNA): TGCAGCATTGAGGGGGGGAGCTCCTACAATGAGCAGTTCTTC. It yields the protein CSIEGGSSYNEQFF.

This chain uses TRBV10-3 with TRBJ2-7; 10 bases agree with TRBD2. Germline-derived CDR1 and CDR2 are ENHRY and SYGVKD. This CDR3 has 16 residues. Germline trimming cut 7 bases from V and 4 bases from J; bases unmatched to any gene: 13. The CDR3 loop is CAITDPGRTSGYEQYF. The CDR3, as DNA: TGTGCCATCACCGACCCAGGGAGGACTAGCGGTTACGAGCAGTACTTC.